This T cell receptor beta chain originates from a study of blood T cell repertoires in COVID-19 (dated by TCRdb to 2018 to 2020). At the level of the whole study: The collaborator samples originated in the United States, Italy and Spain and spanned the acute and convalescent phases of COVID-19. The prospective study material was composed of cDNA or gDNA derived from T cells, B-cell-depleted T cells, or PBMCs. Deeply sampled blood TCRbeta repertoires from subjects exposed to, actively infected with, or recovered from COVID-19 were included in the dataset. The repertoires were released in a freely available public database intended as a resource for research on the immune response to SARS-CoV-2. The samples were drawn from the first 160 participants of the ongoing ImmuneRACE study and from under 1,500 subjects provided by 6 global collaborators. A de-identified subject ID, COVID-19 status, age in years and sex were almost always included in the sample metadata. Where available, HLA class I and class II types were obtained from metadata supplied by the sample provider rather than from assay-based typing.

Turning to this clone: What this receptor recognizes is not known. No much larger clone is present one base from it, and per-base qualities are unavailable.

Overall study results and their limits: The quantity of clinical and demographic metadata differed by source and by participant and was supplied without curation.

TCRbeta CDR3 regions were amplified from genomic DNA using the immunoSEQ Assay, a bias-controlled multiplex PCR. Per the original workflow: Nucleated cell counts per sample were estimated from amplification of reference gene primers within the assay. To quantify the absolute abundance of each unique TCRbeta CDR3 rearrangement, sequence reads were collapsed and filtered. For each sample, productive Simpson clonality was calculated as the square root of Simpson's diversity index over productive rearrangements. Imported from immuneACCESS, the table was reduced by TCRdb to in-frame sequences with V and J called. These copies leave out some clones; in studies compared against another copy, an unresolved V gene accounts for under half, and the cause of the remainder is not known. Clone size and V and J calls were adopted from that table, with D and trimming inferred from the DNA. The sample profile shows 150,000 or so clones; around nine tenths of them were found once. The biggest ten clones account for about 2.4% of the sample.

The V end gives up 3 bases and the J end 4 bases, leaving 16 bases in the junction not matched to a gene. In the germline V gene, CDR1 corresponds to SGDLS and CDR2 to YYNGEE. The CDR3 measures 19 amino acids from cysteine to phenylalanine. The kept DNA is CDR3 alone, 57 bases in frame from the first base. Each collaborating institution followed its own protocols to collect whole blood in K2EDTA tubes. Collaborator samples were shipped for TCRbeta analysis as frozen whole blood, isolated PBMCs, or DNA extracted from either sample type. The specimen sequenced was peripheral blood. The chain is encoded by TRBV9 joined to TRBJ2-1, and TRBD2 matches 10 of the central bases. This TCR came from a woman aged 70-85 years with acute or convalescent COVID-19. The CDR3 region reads CASSARSLAGGGGYNEQFF. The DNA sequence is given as TGTGCCAGCAGCGCCAGATCATTAGCGGGGGGCGGCGGATACAATGAGCAGTTCTTC.